This T cell receptor (beta chain) was found in a study of cytomegalovirus exposure and HLA in healthy donors. Study-level results: Most TCR sequences were seen very rarely across donors, but some public TCRs occurred in many.

PCR primers comprised 60 Vbeta and 13 Jbeta primers. Method: immunoSEQ multiplex PCR; TCRdb's copy keeps in-frame clones and lacks some. The sample consists of about 85,000 clones, roughly 70% of them appearing once. Comments on this clone: Its antigen is unknown.

The sequence came from a man between 25 and 39 years old in good health and CMV-seronegative. Sample: PBMCs.

This CDR3 is CASSSQDYTDTQYF. The CDR3 DNA reads as TGCGCCAGCAGCTCCCAGGATTACACAGATACGCAGTATTTT. The V gene is TRBV5-1, the J gene TRBJ2-3; D gene unclear. CDR1 and CDR2 from the germline V gene are SGHRS and YFSETQ. V lost 3 bases to trimming and J lost 2 bases, with 10 bases between them. The length of the CDR3 is 14 residues.